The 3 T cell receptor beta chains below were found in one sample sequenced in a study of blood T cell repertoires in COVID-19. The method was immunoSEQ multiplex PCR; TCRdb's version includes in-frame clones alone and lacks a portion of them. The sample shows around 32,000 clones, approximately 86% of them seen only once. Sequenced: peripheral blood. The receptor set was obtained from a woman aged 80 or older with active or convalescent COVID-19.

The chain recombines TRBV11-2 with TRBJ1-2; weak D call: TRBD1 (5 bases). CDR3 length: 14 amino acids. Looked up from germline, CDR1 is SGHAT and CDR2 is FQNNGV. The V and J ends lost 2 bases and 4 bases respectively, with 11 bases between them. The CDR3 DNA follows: TGTGCCAGCAGCTTAAGGGGCGGGATCTATGGCTACACCTTC. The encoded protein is CASSLRGGIYGYTF.

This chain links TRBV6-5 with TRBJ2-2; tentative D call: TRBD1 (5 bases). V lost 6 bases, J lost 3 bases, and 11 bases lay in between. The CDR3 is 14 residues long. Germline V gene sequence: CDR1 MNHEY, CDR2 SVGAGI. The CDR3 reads CASRRTFDTGELFF. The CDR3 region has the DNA TGTGCCAGCAGGCGGACATTTGACACCGGGGAGCTGTTTTTT.

The CDR3 here is CASSLGGQVWNEQFF. CDR3 sequence (DNA): TGTGCCAGCAGCTTGGGGGGACAGGTGTGGAATGAGCAGTTCTTC. The rearrangement joins TRBV5-4 to TRBJ2-1; 8 bases align to TRBD1. J gave up 7 bases and V 0 bases, and 6 bases lay outside the gene matches. The CDR3 extends over 15 amino acids. The germline V gene has CDR1 SGHNT and CDR2 YYREEE (reference sequence).